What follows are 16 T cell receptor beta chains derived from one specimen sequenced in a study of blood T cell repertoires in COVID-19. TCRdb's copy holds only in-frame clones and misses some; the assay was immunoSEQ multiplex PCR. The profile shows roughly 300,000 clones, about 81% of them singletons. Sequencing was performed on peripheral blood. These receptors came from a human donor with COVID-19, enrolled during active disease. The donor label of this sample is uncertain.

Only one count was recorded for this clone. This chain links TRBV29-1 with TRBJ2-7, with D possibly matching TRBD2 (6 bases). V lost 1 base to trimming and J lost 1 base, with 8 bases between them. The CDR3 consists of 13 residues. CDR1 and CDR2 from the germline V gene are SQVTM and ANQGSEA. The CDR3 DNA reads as TGCAGCGTTGAAGGGGACTTTTCCTACGAGCAGTACTTC. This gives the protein CSVEGDFSYEQYF.

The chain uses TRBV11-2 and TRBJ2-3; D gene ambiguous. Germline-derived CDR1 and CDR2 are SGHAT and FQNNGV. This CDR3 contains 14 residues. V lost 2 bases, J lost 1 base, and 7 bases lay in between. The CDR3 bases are TGTGCCAGCAGCTTACGTCTCGGCACAGATACGCAGTATTTT. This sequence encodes CASSLRLGTDTQYF.

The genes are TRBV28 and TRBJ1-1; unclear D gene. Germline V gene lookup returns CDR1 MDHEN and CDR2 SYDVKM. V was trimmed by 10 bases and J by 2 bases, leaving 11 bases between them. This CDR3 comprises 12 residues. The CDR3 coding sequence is TGTGCCATAGAGGTCGACAACACTGAAGCTTTCTTT. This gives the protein CAIEVDNTEAFF.

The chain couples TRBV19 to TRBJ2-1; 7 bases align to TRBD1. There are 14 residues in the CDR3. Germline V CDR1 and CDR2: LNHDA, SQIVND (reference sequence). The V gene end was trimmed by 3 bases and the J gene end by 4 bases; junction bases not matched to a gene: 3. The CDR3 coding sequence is TGTGCCAGTAGTATGGACAGGATATACAATGAGCAGTTCTTC. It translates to CASSMDRIYNEQFF.

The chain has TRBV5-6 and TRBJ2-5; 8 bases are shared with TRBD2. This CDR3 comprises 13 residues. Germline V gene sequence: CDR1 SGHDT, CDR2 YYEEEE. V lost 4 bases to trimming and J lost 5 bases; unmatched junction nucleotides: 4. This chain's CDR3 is CASSRAGVETQYF. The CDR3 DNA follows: TGTGCCAGCAGCCGAGCGGGAGTTGAGACCCAGTACTTC.

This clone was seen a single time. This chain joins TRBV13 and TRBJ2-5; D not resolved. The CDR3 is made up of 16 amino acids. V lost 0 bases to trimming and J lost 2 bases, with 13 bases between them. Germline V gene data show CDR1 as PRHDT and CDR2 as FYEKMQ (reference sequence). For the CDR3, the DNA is TGTGCCAGCAGCTTAGGACAAACCTTCTCTCAAGAGACCCAGTACTTC. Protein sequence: CASSLGQTFSQETQYF.

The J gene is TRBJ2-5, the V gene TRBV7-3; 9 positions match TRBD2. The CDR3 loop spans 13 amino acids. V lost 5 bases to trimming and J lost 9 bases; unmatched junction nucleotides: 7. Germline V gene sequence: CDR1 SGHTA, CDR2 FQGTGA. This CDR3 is CASSDLRGGPQYF. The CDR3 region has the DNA TGTGCCAGCAGCGATCTGCGGGGGGGCCCCCAGTACTTC. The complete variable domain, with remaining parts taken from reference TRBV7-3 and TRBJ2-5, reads GAGVSQTPSNKVTEKGKYVELRCDPISGHTALYWYRQSLGQGPEFLIYFQGTGAADDSGLPNDRFFAVRPEGSVSTLKIQRTERGDSAVYLCASSDLRGGPQYFGPGTRLLVL.

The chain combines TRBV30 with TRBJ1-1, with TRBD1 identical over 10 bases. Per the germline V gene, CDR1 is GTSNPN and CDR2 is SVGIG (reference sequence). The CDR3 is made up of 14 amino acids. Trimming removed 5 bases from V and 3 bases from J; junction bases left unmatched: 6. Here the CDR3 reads CAWLETGGYTEAFF. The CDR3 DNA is TGTGCCTGGCTCGAGACAGGGGGCTACACTGAAGCTTTCTTT.

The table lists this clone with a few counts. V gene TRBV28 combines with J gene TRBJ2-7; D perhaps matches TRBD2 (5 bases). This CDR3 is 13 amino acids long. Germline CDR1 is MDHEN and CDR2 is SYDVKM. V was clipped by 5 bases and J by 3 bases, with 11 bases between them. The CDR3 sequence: CASSKPSGYEQYF. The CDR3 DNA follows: TGTGCCAGCAGTAAGCCGAGCGGCTACGAGCAGTACTTC.

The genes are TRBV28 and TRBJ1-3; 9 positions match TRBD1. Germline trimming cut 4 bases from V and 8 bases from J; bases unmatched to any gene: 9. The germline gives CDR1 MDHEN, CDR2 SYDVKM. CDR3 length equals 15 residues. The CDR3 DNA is TGTGCCAGCAGTTACAGGGGGCGACTGGAATACACCATATATTTT. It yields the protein CASSYRGRLEYTIYF. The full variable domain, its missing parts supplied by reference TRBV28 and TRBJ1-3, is DVKVTQSSRYLVKRTGEKVFLECVQDMDHENMFWYRQDPGLGLRLIYFSYDVKMKEKGDIPEGYSVSREKKERFSLILESASTNQTSMYLCASSYRGRLEYTIYFGEGSWLTVV.

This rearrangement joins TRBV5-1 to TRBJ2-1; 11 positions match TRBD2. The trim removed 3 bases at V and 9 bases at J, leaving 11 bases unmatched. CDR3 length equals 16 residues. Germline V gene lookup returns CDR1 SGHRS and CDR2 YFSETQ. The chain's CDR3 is CASSSLAGGVASEQFF. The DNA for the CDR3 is TGCGCCAGCAGCTCCCTAGCGGGAGGTGTCGCGTCTGAGCAGTTCTTC.

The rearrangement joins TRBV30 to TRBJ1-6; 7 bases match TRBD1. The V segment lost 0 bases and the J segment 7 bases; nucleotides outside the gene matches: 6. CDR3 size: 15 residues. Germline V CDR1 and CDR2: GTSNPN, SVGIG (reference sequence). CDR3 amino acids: CAWSVRDSSNSPLHF. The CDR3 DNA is TGTGCCTGGAGTGTACGGGACAGTTCAAATTCACCCCTCCACTTT.

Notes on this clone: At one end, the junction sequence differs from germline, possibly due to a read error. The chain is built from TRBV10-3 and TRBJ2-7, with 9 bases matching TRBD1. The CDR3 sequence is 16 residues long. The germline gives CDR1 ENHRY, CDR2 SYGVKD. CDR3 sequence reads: CAISESSGTGGYGQYF. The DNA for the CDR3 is TGTGCCATCAGTGAAAGTTCGGGAACAGGGGGCTACGGGCAGTACTTC.

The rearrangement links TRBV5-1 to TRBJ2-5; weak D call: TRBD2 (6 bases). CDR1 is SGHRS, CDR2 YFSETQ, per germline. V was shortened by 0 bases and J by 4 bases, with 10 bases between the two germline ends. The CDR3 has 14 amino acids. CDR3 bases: TGCGCCAGCAGCTTGGTCGTGGGGGGAGAGACCCAGTACTTC. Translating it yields CASSLVVGGETQYF.

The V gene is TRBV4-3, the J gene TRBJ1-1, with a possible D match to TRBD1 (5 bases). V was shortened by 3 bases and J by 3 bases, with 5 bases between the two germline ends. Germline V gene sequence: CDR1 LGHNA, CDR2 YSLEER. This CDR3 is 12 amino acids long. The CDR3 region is CASSQTDTEAFF. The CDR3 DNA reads TGCGCCAGCAGCCAGACAGACACTGAAGCTTTCTTT.

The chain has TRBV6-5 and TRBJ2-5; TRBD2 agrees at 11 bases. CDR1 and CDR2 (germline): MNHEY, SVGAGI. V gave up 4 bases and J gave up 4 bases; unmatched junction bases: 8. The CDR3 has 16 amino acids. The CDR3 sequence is CASSSGSGRAGETQYF. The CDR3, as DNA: TGTGCCAGCAGTTCGGGTAGCGGGAGGGCCGGAGAGACCCAGTACTTC.